The 23 T cell receptor beta chains below come from one sample, sequenced in a study of blood T cell repertoires in COVID-19. Measured with immunoSEQ multiplex PCR; TCRdb has only the in-frame clones, and not every one. The sample carries under 400,000 clones, approximately 83% recorded once. Material: PBMCs or T cells enriched from blood (not recorded which). The receptor source for this set is a woman aged 40 to 50 with acute COVID-19.

The chain carries TRBV7-9 and TRBJ2-3, with a tentative D call TRBD1 (6 bases). Looked up from germline, CDR1 is SEHNR and CDR2 is FQNEAQ (reference sequence). V was cut by 3 bases and J by 0 bases, with 7 bases left in between. This CDR3 has 14 amino acids. Here the CDR3 reads CASSFGQSTDTQYF. CDR3 nucleotide sequence: TGTGCCAGCAGCTTTGGACAGAGCACAGATACGCAGTATTTT.

The rearrangement joins TRBV23-1 to TRBJ1-1; 9 nucleotides line up with TRBD1. TRBV23-1 is an open reading frame, and its role is uncertain. J gave up 7 bases and V 0 bases, and 9 bases lay outside the gene matches. The CDR3 loop spans 16 amino acids. As DNA, the CDR3 is TGCGCCAGCAGTCAATCCGGGACAGGGCTCGAACGTGAAGCTTTCTTT. Protein product: CASSQSGTGLEREAFF.

The CDR3 reads CASTSPDIPKYEQYF. In DNA form, the CDR3 reads TGTGCCAGCACATCTCCCGACATTCCTAAGTACGAGCAGTACTTC. The chain recombines TRBV21-1 with TRBJ2-7; the table's D gene call, TRBD1, was not cross checked with the DNA. TRBV21-1 is a pseudogene. This CDR3 has 15 residues.

The chain has TRBV30 and TRBJ2-7; 8 nucleotides line up with TRBD1. J lost 4 bases, V lost 4 bases, and 6 bases had no gene match. The CDR3 extends over 13 amino acids. Looked up from germline, CDR1 is GTSNPN and CDR2 is SVGIG (reference sequence). The CDR3, as DNA: TGTGCCTGGAAGCCCAGGGGGCCATACGAGCAGTACTTC. This translates into CAWKPRGPYEQYF.

The CDR3 loop is CASSPGGRAETQYF. The DNA for the CDR3 is TGTGCCAGCTCACCAGGTGGCAGGGCAGAGACCCAGTACTTC. The rearrangement joins TRBV18 to TRBJ2-5; weak D call: TRBD1 (5 bases). V was cut by 2 bases and J by 4 bases, with 11 bases left in between. The germline CDR1 and CDR2 sequences are KGHSH and LQKENI. The CDR3 loop spans 14 amino acids.

The chain combines TRBV6-5 with TRBJ2-7; the D gene is possibly TRBD1 (5 bases). This CDR3 region has 11 residues. CDR1 and CDR2 (germline): MNHEY, SVGAGI. The germline V and J ends were trimmed by 5 bases and 6 bases, with 8 bases remaining between them. The chain's CDR3 is CASSLQGEQYF. The CDR3 region has the DNA TGTGCCAGCAGTCTCCAGGGCGAGCAGTACTTC.

This chain uses TRBV7-6 with TRBJ2-5; maybe TRBD2 (7 bases). The CDR3 loop spans 14 amino acids. Between the trimmed V and J ends, which lost 3 bases and 9 bases, there was a span of 17 bases. The V gene's germline CDR1 is SGHVS and CDR2 FNYEAQ. CDR3 nucleotide sequence: TGTGCCAGCAGCTTGGGGGGGACATCAGGGGCCCAGTACTTC. The encoded protein is CASSLGGTSGAQYF.

The chain joins TRBV6-5 to TRBJ1-5, with 9 bases lining up with TRBD1. Germline V gives CDR1 MNHEY, CDR2 SVGAGI. This CDR3 region has 14 residues. Germline trimming cut 6 bases from V and 6 bases from J; bases unmatched to any gene: 6. The CDR3 DNA reads as TGTGCCAGCAGCCCACAGGGGGCGCGTCAGCCCCAGCATTTT. Translating it yields CASSPQGARQPQHF.

This chain links TRBV6-8 with TRBJ1-1; weak D call: TRBD1 (6 bases). V was clipped by 5 bases and J by 4 bases, with 26 bases between them. CDR1 and CDR2 (germline): MNHGY, SAAAGT. The CDR3 consists of 18 residues. The CDR3 region has the DNA TGTGCCAGCAGTCTACCGTATGGGGGGGGCCGTTGTGGCACTGAAGCTTTCTTT. Amino acids: CASSLPYGGGRCGTEAFF.

The rearrangement links TRBV9 to TRBJ1-6, with D tentatively TRBD1 (6 bases). Germline V lookup: CDR1 SGDLS, CDR2 YYNGEE. The CDR3 runs 14 residues. Trimming shortened V by 7 bases and J by 6 bases, and 14 bases separated the two germline ends. In DNA, the CDR3 is TGTGCCAGCTCCGCAGGGGTGAGTAATTCACCCCTCCACTTT. Translation gives CASSAGVSNSPLHF.

The chain combines TRBV7-2 with TRBJ1-1, with TRBD1 identical over 8 bases. Trimming at V came to 1 base and at J to 3 bases, leaving 10 bases not matched to a gene. CDR1 is SGHTA, CDR2 FQGNSA, per germline. This CDR3 spans 17 amino acids. CDR3 sequence reads: CASSLGTGGNKDTEAFF. The CDR3 bases are TGTGCCAGCAGCTTAGGTACAGGGGGGAATAAGGACACTGAAGCTTTCTTT. Filled out from reference TRBV7-2 and TRBJ1-1, the complete variable domain reads GAGVSQSPSNKVTEKGKDVELRCDPISGHTALYWYRQSLGQGLEFLIYFQGNSAPDKSGLPSDRFSAERTGGSVSTLTIQRTQQEDSAVYLCASSLGTGGNKDTEAFFGQGTRLTVV.

The chain combines TRBV15 with TRBJ2-7; D call uncertain. V lost 4 bases to trimming and J lost 2 bases, with 15 bases between them. Germline CDR1 reads LNHNV; CDR2 reads YYDKDF (reference sequence). The CDR3 spans 15 residues. The CDR3 DNA sequence: TGTGCCACCAGCACCAGTCGCGGTTTTACCTACGAGCAGTACTTC. Its translation: CATSTSRGFTYEQYF.

V gene TRBV19 combines with J gene TRBJ2-5, with D unresolved. The CDR3 length is 15 residues. The V and J ends lost 0 bases and 8 bases respectively, with 16 bases between them. Germline loops: CDR1 LNHDA, CDR2 SQIVND (reference sequence). The CDR3 loop is CASSIDDGEGVTQYF. CDR3 DNA: TGTGCCAGTAGTATAGACGACGGCGAAGGAGTTACCCAGTACTTC.

The genes are TRBV18 and TRBJ2-2, with TRBD1 matching over 8 bases. The germline CDR1 and CDR2 sequences are KGHSH and LQKENI. Trimming took 4 bases from V and 4 from J; bases not matched to a gene: 5. This CDR3 is 15 amino acids long. The CDR3 coding sequence is TGTGCCAGCTCACAAGGACAGGGTAGCACCGGGGAGCTGTTTTTT. Translated: CASSQGQGSTGELFF.

The rearrangement uses TRBV6-2 or TRBV6-3 and TRBJ1-2, with a possible D match to TRBD1 (6 bases). V lost 3 bases to trimming and J lost 8 bases, with 10 bases between them. Germline V gene data show CDR1 as MNHEY and CDR2 as SVGEGT. The CDR3 runs to 12 residues. The CDR3: CASSYPQGGYTF. CDR3 coding DNA: TGTGCCAGCAGTTATCCCCAGGGGGGCTACACCTTC.

J is TRBJ2-5 and V is TRBV7-2; 7 nucleotides line up with TRBD2. The trim removed 5 bases at V and 5 bases at J, leaving 11 bases unmatched. The CDR3 length is 15 residues. Germline CDR1 is SGHTA and CDR2 is FQGNSA. The CDR3 DNA sequence: TGTGCCAGCAGCCCCTCGGGGGGTAACTTGGAGACCCAGTACTTC. This sequence encodes CASSPSGGNLETQYF.

This clone was counted a few times. The rearrangement joins TRBV18 to TRBJ1-1, with unresolved D. This CDR3 is built from 14 residues. Trimming shortened V by 3 bases and J by 2 bases, and 10 bases separated the two germline ends. Germline assignment: CDR1 KGHSH and CDR2 LQKENI. The DNA for the CDR3 is TGTGCCAGCTCACCGGACTCATTCAACACTGAAGCTTTCTTT. The encoded protein is CASSPDSFNTEAFF.

This clone was picked up a small number of times. The chain has TRBV5-5 and TRBJ1-4; D is unclear. Trimming took off 2 bases at V and 5 bases at J, with 7 bases between the two ends. The CDR3 has 13 amino acids. The germline CDR1 and CDR2 sequences are SGHKS and YYEKEE (reference sequence). The CDR3 nucleotides read TGTGCCAGCAGCTTAAGACACAATGAAAAACTGTTTTTT. Protein: CASSLRHNEKLFF. Together with reference TRBV5-5 and TRBJ1-4, the CDR3 gives the full variable domain: DAGVTQSPTHLIKTRGQQVTLRCSPISGHKSVSWYQQVLGQGPQFIFQYYEKEERGRGNFPDRFSARQFPNYSSELNVNALLLGDSALYLCASSLRHNEKLFFGSGTQLSVL.

The chain has TRBV6-2 or TRBV6-3 and TRBJ1-2; D is ambiguous. The CDR3 covers 12 residues. CDR1 and CDR2 from the germline V gene are MNHEY and SVGEGT. V was clipped by 6 bases and J by 11 bases, with 16 bases between them. CDR3 nucleotides: TGTGCCAGCAGCTCAGGCCCGGGATCGTACACCTTC. This encodes CASSSGPGSYTF.

The chain uses TRBV5-3 and TRBJ2-7; maybe TRBD2 (6 bases). TRBV5-3 is given ORF status, its function remaining uncertain. The CDR3 has 15 residues. V lost 5 bases, J lost 7 bases, and 22 bases lay in between. The CDR3 DNA reads as TGTGCCAGAAGACGGGATTCCCACGACGGAGGGGAGCAGTACTTC. Its translation is CARRRDSHDGGEQYF.

This chain connects TRBV5-1 to TRBJ2-5; the match to TRBD2 covers 11 bases. The length of the CDR3 is 18 residues. CDR1 is SGHRS and CDR2 is YFSETQ in the germline V gene. V lost 3 bases and J lost 1; bases outside the gene matches: 11. CDR3 protein: CASSWGTSGRGSQETQYF. The CDR3 region has the DNA TGCGCCAGCAGCTGGGGGACTAGCGGCAGAGGTAGCCAAGAGACCCAGTACTTC.

This sequence joins TRBV6-5 and TRBJ2-3; 7 bases map to TRBD1. The germline V gene encodes CDR1 MNHEY and CDR2 SVGAGI. After removal of 6 bases from V and 2 bases from J, the junction contained 8 bases not matched to a gene. This CDR3 spans 15 amino acids. The CDR3, as DNA: TGTGCCAGCAGCCGTACAGGGGCCGCCACAGATACGCAGTATTTT. This sequence encodes CASSRTGAATDTQYF.

This clone was seen only a few times. V gene TRBV11-1 combines with J gene TRBJ2-3; 8 nucleotides line up with TRBD1. The germline V gene encodes CDR1 SGHAT and CDR2 FQDESV (reference sequence). Losses at the gene ends were 5 bases for V and 11 bases for J; bases not matched to a gene: 18. CDR3 size: 16 residues. The CDR3 loop reads CASSRNRGWGEMLQYF. CDR3 nucleotides: TGTGCCAGCAGCCGGAACAGGGGGTGGGGAGAGATGTTGCAGTATTTT.